This T cell receptor (beta chain) was obtained from a study of blood T cell repertoires in COVID-19. In the study overall: Donors in the United States, Italy and Spain gave samples during acute or convalescent COVID-19. Sources were T cells, B-cell-depleted T cells, or PBMCs; the material itself was cDNA or gDNA.

V lost 5 bases to trimming and J lost 5 bases; unmatched junction nucleotides: 7. Germline V gene lookup returns CDR1 SEHNR and CDR2 FQNEAQ (reference sequence). The CDR3 extends over 15 amino acids. Original analysis: Using reference gene primer amplification, nucleated cell counts were estimated. This table comes from immunoSEQ multiplex PCR, and its TCRdb copy is limited to in-frame clones, with some not included. That table gives V, J and clone size, and the DNA gave D and trimming. This table holds fewer than 500,000 clones, roughly 91% found once. This clonotype was obtained from a woman aged 25-40 years with acute or convalescent COVID-19. Material: peripheral blood. V and J are TRBV7-9 and TRBJ2-1; 9 bases match TRBD1. CDR3 sequence: CASSIRTGDNNEQFF. In nucleotides, the CDR3 is TGTGCCAGCAGCATCAGGACAGGGGACAACAATGAGCAGTTCTTC.